One sample yielded the 2 T cell receptor beta chains listed below, sequenced in a study of a mutant IDH1 vaccine in newly diagnosed glioma. Their recognized antigens are unknown. Assay used: immunoSEQ multiplex PCR; TCRdb lists only in-frame clones, some missing. The data show 50,000 to 65,000 clones, 81% seen once. Time point: week 5, during vaccination. What each vaccine dose contained was 300 ug of mutant IDH1 20-mer peptide, accompanied by topical imiquimod. The sample consisted of PBMCs, taken from a glioma patient whose treatment included an IDH1 peptide vaccine. These receptors originate from a man under 40 with glioma.

V usage is TRBV28 and J usage is TRBJ1-6; TRBD1 agrees at 7 bases. This CDR3 is 14 amino acids long. V trimming: 4 bases; J trimming: 10 bases; junction bases outside the gene matches: 7. Germline values: CDR1 MDHEN, CDR2 SYDVKM. The CDR3 is CASSSRTGASPLHF. The CDR3 nucleotides are TGTGCCAGCAGTTCCCGGACAGGAGCATCACCCCTCCACTTT.

The chain uses TRBV6-1 and TRBJ2-7; 8 nucleotides match TRBD1. The trim removed 2 bases at V and 3 bases at J, leaving 18 bases unmatched. Germline V gene data show CDR1 as MNHNS and CDR2 as SASEGT. This CDR3 comprises 19 residues. The CDR3 DNA is TGTGCCAGCAGTGAATACCCCCAATTGGACAGGGAAGGATACTACGAGCAGTACTTC. This codes for CASSEYPQLDREGYYEQYF.